This passage covers 10 T cell receptor beta chains from one sample sequenced in a study of cytomegalovirus exposure and HLA in healthy donors. It was with 60 Vbeta and 13 Jbeta primers that the PCR ran. Produced via immunoSEQ multiplex PCR; TCRdb's table is partial and in-frame only. The sample gives about 110,000 clones, around 80% of which show up once; roughly 6.1% is in the top ten. Sequenced material: PBMCs. The receptor source for this set is a man younger than 35 in good health and CMV-seronegative.

The chain links TRBV29-1 to TRBJ1-4; tentative D call: TRBD1 (5 bases). Trimming left V 6 bases short and J 3 bases short, with 11 bases between. This CDR3 comprises 13 residues. Germline-derived CDR1 and CDR2 are SQVTM and ANQGSEA. The CDR3 coding sequence is TGCAGCGTCGACCGGGACTCTAATGAAAAACTGTTTTTT. It is translated as CSVDRDSNEKLFF.

The chain carries TRBV10-1 and TRBJ2-2; 7 nucleotides agree with TRBD1. The CDR3 contains 15 residues. Germline V gene lookup returns CDR1 WNHNN and CDR2 SYGVQD (reference sequence). After removal of 5 bases from V and 2 bases from J, the junction contained 5 bases not matched to a gene. The CDR3 protein is CASSPGQLNTGELFF. Written as DNA, the CDR3 is TGCGCCAGCAGTCCGGGACAGCTAAACACCGGGGAGCTGTTTTTT.

The chain is built from TRBV28 and TRBJ1-2, with 9 positions matching TRBD1. The CDR3 consists of 15 residues. The ends lost 4 bases at V and 5 bases at J; junction bases unmatched: 8. The germline V gene encodes CDR1 MDHEN and CDR2 SYDVKM. In nucleotides, the CDR3 is TGTGCCAGCAGTTACTCCGGACAGGGGAAATATGGCTACACCTTC. It is translated as CASSYSGQGKYGYTF.

The chain couples TRBV9 to TRBJ1-2; TRBD1 agrees at 7 bases. The CDR3 is made up of 16 amino acids. V trimming: 6 bases; J trimming: 6 bases; junction bases outside the gene matches: 17. Germline values: CDR1 SGDLS, CDR2 YYNGEE. The CDR3 bases are TGTGCCAGCACCCGGCCTGGGACAGCTCTGCGGGATGGCTACACCTTC. It specifies CASTRPGTALRDGYTF.

The rearrangement links TRBV27 to TRBJ2-1, with 9 positions matching TRBD1. The V gene end was trimmed by 7 bases and the J gene end by 4 bases; junction bases not matched to a gene: 8. The CDR3 is made up of 15 amino acids. CDR1 MNHEY and CDR2 SMNVEV come from the germline V gene (reference sequence). The CDR3 loop is CASIPPGQGYNEQFF. The DNA of the CDR3 is TGTGCCAGCATTCCACCGGGACAGGGTTACAATGAGCAGTTCTTC.

The gene calls are TRBV7-2 and TRBJ2-7, with D perhaps matching TRBD1 (6 bases). V lost 2 bases and J 2 bases, leaving 10 bases between the germline ends. This CDR3 region has 14 residues. CDR1 SGHTA and CDR2 FQGNSA come from the germline V gene. CDR3 DNA: TGTGCCAGCAGCTTATGGACAGAGCCCTACGAGCAGTACTTC. As protein: CASSLWTEPYEQYF. Drawing the rest from reference TRBV7-2 and TRBJ2-7, the complete variable domain is GAGVSQSPSNKVTEKGKDVELRCDPISGHTALYWYRQSLGQGLEFLIYFQGNSAPDKSGLPSDRFSAERTGGSVSTLTIQRTQQEDSAVYLCASSLWTEPYEQYFGPGTRLTVT.

The chain employs TRBV19 and TRBJ1-5; no clear D. Trimming removed 9 bases at V and 0 bases at J, with 9 bases between. CDR3 length: 13 amino acids. The germline V gene encodes CDR1 LNHDA and CDR2 SQIVND (reference sequence). This chain's CDR3 is CASQISSNQPQHF. The CDR3 DNA reads TGTGCCAGCCAAATTTCTAGCAATCAGCCCCAGCATTTT. The full variable domain, with the rest looked up from reference TRBV19 and TRBJ1-5, is DGGITQSPKYLFRKEGQNVTLSCEQNLNHDAMYWYRQDPGQGLRLIYYSQIVNDFQKGDIAEGYSVSREKKESFPLTVTSAQKNPTAFYLCASQISSNQPQHFGDGTRLSIL.

The chain combines TRBV5-1 with TRBJ1-2; 11 bases are a match to TRBD1. Looked up from germline, CDR1 is SGHRS and CDR2 is YFSETQ. The CDR3 has 14 amino acids. V trimming: 4 bases; J trimming: 3 bases; junction bases outside the gene matches: 2. The CDR3 protein is CASSRTGGDYGYTF. In DNA, the CDR3 is TGCGCCAGCAGCAGGACAGGGGGCGACTATGGCTACACCTTC.

The chain carries TRBV12-5 and TRBJ1-2; possible D gene TRBD1, 6 bases. Trimming removed 0 bases at V and 3 bases at J, with 11 bases between. Germline V gene sequence: CDR1 LGHNT, CDR2 FRNRAP. The CDR3 extends over 15 amino acids. CDR3 coding DNA: TGTGCTAGTGGTTTGGTACAGGGACGGTACTATGGCTACACCTTC. Protein sequence: CASGLVQGRYYGYTF.

This clone was detected once. This rearrangement joins TRBV4-2 to TRBJ1-2; 9 bases map to TRBD1. The germline gives CDR1 LGHNA, CDR2 YNFKEQ. The junction had 5 bases not matched to a gene; V was cut back by 3 bases and J by 6 bases. The CDR3 consists of 14 residues. The CDR3 DNA follows: TGTGCCAGCAGCCAGCCGGGACAGGGAAATGGCTACACCTTC. Amino acid sequence: CASSQPGQGNGYTF.